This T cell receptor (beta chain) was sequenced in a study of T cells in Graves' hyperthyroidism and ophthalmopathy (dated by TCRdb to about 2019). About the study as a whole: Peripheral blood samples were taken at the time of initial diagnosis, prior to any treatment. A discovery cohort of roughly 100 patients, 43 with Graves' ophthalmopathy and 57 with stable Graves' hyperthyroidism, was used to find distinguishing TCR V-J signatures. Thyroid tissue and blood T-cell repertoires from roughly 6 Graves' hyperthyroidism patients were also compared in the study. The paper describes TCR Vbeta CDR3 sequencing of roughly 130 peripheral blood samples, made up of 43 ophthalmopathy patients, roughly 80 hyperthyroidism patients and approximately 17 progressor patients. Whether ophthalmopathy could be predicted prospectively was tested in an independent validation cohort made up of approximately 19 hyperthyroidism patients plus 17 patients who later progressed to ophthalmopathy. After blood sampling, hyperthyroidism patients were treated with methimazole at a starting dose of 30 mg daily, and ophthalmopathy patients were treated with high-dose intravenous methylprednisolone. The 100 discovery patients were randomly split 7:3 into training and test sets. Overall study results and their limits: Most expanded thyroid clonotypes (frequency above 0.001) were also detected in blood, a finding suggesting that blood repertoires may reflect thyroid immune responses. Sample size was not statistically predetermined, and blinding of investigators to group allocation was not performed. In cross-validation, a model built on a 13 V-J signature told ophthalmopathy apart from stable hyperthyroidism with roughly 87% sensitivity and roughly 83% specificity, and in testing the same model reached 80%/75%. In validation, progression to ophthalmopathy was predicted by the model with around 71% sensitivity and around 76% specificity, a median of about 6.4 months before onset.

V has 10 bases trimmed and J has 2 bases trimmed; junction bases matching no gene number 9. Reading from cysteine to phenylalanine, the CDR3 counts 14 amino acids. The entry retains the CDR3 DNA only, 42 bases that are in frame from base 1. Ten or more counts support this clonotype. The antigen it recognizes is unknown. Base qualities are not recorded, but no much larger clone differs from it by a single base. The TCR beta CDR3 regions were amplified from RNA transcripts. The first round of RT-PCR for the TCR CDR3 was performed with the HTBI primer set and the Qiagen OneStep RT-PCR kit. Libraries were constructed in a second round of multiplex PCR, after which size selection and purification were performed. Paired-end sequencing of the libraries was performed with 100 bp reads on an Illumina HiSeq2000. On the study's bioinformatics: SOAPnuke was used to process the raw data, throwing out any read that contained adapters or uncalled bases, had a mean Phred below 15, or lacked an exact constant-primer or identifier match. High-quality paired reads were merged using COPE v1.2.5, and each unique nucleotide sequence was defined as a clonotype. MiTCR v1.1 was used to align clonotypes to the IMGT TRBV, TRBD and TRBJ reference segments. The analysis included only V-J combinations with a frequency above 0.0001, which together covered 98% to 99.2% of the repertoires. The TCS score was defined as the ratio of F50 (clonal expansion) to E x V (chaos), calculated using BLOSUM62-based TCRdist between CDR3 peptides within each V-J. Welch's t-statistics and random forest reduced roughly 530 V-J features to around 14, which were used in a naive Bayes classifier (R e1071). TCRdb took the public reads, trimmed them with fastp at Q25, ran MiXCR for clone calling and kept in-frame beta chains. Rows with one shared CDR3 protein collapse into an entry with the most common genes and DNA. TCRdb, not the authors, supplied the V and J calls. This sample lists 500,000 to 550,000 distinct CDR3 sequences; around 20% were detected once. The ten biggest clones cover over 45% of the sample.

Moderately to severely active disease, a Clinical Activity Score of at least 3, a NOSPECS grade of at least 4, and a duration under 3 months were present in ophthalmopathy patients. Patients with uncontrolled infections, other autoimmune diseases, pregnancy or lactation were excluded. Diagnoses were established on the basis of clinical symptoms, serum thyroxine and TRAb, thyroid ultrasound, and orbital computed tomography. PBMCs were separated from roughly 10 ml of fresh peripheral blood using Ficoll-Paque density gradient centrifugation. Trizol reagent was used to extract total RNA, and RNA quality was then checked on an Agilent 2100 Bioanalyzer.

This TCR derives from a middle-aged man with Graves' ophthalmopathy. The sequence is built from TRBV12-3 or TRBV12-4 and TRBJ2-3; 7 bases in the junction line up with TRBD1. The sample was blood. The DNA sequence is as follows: TGTGCCACCACCGGGACAGTCCTCACAGATACGCAGTATTTT. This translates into CATTGTVLTDTQYF.